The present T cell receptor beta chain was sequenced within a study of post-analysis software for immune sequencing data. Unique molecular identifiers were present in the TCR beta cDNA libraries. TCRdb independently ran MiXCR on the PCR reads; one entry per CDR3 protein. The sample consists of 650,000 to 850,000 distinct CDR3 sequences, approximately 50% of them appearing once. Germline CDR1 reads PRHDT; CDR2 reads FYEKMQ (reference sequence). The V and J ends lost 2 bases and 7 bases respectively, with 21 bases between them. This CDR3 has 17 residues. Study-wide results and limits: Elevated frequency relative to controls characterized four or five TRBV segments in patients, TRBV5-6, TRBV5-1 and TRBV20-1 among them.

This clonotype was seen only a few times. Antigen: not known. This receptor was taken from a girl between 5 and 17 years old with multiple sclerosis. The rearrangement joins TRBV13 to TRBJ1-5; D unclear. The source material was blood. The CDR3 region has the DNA TGTGCCAGCAGCTTAAAAACGGGCTTGGGGTTTGGACAGCCCCAGCATTTT. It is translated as CASSLKTGLGFGQPQHF.